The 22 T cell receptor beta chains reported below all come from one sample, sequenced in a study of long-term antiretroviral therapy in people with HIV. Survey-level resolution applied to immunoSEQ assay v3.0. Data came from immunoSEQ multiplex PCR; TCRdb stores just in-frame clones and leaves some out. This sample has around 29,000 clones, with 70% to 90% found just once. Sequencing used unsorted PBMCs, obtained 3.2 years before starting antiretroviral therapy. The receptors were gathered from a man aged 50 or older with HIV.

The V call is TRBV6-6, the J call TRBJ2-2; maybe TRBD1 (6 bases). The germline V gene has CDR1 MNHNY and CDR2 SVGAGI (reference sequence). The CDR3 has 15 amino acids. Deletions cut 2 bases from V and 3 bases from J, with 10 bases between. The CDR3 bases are TGTGCCAGCAGTTACGTCAGGGGTTACACCGGGGAGCTGTTTTTT. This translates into CASSYVRGYTGELFF.

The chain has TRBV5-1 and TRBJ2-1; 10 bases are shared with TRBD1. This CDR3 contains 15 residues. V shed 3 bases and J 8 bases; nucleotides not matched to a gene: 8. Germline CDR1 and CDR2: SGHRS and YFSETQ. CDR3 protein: CASSSRQGAHYEQFF. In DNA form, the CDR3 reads TGCGCCAGCAGCTCCCGACAGGGGGCGCATTATGAGCAGTTCTTC.

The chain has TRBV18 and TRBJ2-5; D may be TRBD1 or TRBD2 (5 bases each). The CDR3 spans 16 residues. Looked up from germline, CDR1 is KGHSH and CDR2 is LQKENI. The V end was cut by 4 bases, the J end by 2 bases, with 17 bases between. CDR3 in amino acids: CASSLRDGAGQETQYF. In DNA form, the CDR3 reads TGTGCCAGCTCACTAAGGGACGGGGCTGGACAAGAGACCCAGTACTTC.

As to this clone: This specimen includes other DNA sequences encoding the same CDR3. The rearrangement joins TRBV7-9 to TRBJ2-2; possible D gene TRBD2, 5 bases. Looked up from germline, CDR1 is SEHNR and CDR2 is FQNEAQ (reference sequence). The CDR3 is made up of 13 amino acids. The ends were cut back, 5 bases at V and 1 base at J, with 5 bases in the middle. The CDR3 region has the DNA TGTGCCAGCAGCCGGGGGAACACCGGGGAGCTGTTTTTT. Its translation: CASSRGNTGELFF.

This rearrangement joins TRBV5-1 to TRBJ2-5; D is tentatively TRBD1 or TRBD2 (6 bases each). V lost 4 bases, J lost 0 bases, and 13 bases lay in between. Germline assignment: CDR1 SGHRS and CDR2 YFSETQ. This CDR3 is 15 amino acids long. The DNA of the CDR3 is TGCGCCAGCAGCGGAGGGACAACGTACCAAGAGACCCAGTACTTC. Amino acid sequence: CASSGGTTYQETQYF. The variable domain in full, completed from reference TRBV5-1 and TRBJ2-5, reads KAGVTQTPRYLIKTRGQQVTLSCSPISGHRSVSWYQQTPGQGLQFLFEYFSETQRNKGNFPGRFSGRQFSNSRSEMNVSTLELGDSALYLCASSGGTTYQETQYFGPGTRLLVL.

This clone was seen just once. CDR3 nucleotides: TGCGCCAGCAGCCCGAGGGGGGGCGATGTCTACGAGCAGTACTTC. This translates into CASSPRGGDVYEQYF. The V and J genes are TRBV4-1 and TRBJ2-7; perhaps TRBD2 as D (7 bases). Germline V gives CDR1 MGHRA, CDR2 YSYEKL. Trimming pared 4 bases from V and 3 bases from J, leaving 16 bases between. The CDR3 length is 15 residues.

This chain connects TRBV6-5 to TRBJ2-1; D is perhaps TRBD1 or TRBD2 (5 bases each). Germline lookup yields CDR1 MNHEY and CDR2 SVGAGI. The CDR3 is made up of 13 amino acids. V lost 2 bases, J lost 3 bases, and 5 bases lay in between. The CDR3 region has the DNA TGTGCCAGCAGTTACGGGGGCTACAATGAGCAGTTCTTC. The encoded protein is CASSYGGYNEQFF.

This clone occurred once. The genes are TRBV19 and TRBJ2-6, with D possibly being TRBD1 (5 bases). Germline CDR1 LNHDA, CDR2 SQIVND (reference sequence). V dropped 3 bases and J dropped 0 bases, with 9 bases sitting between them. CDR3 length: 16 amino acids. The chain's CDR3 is CASSIVTGSGANVLTF. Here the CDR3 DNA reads TGTGCCAGTAGTATTGTAACAGGCTCTGGGGCCAACGTCCTGACTTTC.

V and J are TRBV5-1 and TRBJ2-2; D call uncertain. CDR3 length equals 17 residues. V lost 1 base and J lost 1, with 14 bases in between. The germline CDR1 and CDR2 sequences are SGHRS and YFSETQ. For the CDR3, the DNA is TGCGCCAGCAGCTTGAGCGCTACTACACTGAACACCGGGGAGCTGTTTTTT. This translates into CASSLSATTLNTGELFF. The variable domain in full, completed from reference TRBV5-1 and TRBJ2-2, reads KAGVTQTPRYLIKTRGQQVTLSCSPISGHRSVSWYQQTPGQGLQFLFEYFSETQRNKGNFPGRFSGRQFSNSRSEMNVSTLELGDSALYLCASSLSATTLNTGELFFGEGSRLTVL.

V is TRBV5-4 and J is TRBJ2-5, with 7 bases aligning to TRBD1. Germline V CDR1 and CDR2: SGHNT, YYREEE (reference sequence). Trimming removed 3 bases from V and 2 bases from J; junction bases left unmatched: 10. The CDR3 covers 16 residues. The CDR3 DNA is TGTGCCAGCAGCTACAGCACCGGGACAGCTCAAGAGACCCAGTACTTC. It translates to CASSYSTGTAQETQYF. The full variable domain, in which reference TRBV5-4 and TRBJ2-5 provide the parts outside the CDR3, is ETGVTQSPTHLIKTRGQQVTLRCSSQSGHNTVSWYQQALGQGPQFIFQYYREEENGRGNFPPRFSGLQFPNYSSELNVNALELDDSALYLCASSYSTGTAQETQYFGPGTRLLVL.

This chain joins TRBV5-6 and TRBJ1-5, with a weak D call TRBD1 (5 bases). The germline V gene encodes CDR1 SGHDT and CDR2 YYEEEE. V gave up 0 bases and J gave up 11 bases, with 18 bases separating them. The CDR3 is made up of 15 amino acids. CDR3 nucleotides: TGTGCCAGCAGCTTGGTGGGGGAAGGACAACCGGCCCAGCATTTT. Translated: CASSLVGEGQPAQHF.

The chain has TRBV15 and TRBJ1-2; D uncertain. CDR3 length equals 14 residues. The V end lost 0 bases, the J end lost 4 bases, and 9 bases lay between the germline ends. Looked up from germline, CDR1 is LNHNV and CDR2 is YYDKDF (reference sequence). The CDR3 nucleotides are TGTGCCACCAGCAGAGATTTGGGCACCTATGGCTACACCTTC. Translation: CATSRDLGTYGYTF.

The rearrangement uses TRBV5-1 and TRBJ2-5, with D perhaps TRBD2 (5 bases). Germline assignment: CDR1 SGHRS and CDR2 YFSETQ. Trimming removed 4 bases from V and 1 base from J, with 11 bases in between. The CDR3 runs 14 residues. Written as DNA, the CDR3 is TGCGCCAGCAGCGCCGGACTGAGCCAAGAGACCCAGTACTTC. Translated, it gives CASSAGLSQETQYF. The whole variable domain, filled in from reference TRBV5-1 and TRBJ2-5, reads KAGVTQTPRYLIKTRGQQVTLSCSPISGHRSVSWYQQTPGQGLQFLFEYFSETQRNKGNFPGRFSGRQFSNSRSEMNVSTLELGDSALYLCASSAGLSQETQYFGPGTRLLVL.

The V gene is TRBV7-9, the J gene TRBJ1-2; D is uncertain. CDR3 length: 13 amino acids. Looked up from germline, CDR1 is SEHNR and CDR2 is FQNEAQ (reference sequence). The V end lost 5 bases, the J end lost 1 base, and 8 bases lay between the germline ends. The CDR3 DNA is TGTGCCAGCAGCCCCCAGAATAACTATGGCTACACCTTC. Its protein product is CASSPQNNYGYTF.

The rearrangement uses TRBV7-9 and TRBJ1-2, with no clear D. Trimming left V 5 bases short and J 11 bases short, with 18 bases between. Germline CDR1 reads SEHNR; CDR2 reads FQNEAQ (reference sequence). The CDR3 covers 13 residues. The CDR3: CASSLNPVSEYTF. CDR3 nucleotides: TGTGCCAGCAGCCTTAATCCGGTTTCTGAGTACACCTTC.

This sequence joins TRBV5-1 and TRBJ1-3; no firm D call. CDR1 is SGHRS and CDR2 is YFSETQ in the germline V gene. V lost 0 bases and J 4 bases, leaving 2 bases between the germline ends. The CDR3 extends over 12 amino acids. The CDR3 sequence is CASSLAGNTIYF. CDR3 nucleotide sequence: TGCGCCAGCAGCTTGGCGGGAAACACCATATATTTT.

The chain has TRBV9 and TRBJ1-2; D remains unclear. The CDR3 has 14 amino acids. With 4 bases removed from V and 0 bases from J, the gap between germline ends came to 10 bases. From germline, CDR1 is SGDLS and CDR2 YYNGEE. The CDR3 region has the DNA TGTGCCAGCAGCCCTAGGATTACTAACTATGGCTACACCTTC. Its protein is CASSPRITNYGYTF.

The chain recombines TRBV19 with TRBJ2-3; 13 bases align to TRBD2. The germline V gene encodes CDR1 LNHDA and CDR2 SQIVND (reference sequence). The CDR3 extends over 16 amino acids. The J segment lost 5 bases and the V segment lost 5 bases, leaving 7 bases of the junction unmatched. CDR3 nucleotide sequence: TGTGCCAGTAGTTCTAGGACTAGCGGGGGACTAGATACGCAGTATTTT. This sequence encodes CASSSRTSGGLDTQYF.

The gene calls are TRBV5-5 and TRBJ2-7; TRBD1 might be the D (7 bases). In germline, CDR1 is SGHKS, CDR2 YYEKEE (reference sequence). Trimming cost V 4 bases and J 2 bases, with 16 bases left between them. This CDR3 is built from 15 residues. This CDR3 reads CASSLGGTDAYEQYF. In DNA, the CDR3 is TGTGCCAGCAGCCTTGGGGGGACAGACGCCTACGAGCAGTACTTC.

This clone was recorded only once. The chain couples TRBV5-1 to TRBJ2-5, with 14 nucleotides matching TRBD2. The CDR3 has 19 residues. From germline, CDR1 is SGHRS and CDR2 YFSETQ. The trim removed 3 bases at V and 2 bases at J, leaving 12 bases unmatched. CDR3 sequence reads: CASSSGTSGSGGWQETQYF. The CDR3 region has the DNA TGCGCCAGCAGCTCCGGGACTAGCGGGAGTGGGGGGTGGCAAGAGACCCAGTACTTC. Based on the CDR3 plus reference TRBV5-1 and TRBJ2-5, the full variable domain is KAGVTQTPRYLIKTRGQQVTLSCSPISGHRSVSWYQQTPGQGLQFLFEYFSETQRNKGNFPGRFSGRQFSNSRSEMNVSTLELGDSALYLCASSSGTSGSGGWQETQYFGPGTRLLVL.

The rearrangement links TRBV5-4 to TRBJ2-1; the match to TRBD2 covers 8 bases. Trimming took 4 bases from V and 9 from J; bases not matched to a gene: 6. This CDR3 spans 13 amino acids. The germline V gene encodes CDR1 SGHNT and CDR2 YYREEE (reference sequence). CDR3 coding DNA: TGTGCCAGCAGCCAGACTAGCGCGGCTGAGCAGTTCTTC. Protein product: CASSQTSAAEQFF.

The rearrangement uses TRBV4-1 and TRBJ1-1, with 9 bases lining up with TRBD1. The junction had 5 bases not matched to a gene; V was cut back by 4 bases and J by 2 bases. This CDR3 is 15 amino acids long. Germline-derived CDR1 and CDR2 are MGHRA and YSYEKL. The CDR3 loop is CASSRMGQGNTEAFF. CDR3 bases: TGCGCCAGCAGCCGGATGGGACAGGGCAACACTGAAGCTTTCTTT.